This T cell receptor (beta chain) was sequenced for a study of blood T cell repertoires in COVID-19. Study background: Spain, Italy and the United States supplied samples that represented acute and convalescent COVID-19.

Here immunoSEQ multiplex PCR was the method, and the copy in TCRdb shows in-frame clones only, minus some. The data contain over 150,000 clones, roughly 84% of them seen just once; the ten biggest clones take up around 13%. Germline assignment: CDR1 SGDLS and CDR2 YYNGEE. This CDR3 has 14 amino acids. V was trimmed by 5 bases and J by 6 bases, leaving 14 bases between them. The clonotype comes from a human donor in a cohort sampled during active COVID-19. The V and J genes are TRBV9 and TRBJ2-2; D unresolved. The specimen sequenced was peripheral blood. CDR3 region: CASSGRGSAGELFF. The CDR3 region has the DNA TGTGCCAGCAGTGGTAGAGGCTCGGCCGGGGAGCTGTTTTTT.